The 30 T cell receptor beta chains reported below all come from one sample, sequenced in a study of naive and memory T cell subsets. Four PCR rounds used nested alpha and beta constant region primers plus the SP2 primer. TCRdb reprocessed the 5' RACE reads with MiXCR, giving one entry per CDR3 protein. The profile shows about 62,000 distinct CDR3 sequences, more than 6.5% of them singletons. A UMI-containing oligonucleotide was joined by 3' ligation to the TCR cDNA template. The receptors were sampled from a female donor in good health.

This clonotype was detected a few times. The chain joins TRBV2 to TRBJ2-3; D remains ambiguous. Germline V gives CDR1 SNHLY, CDR2 FYNNEI. The V and J ends lost 6 bases and 0 bases respectively, with 16 bases between them. CDR3 size: 16 residues. The CDR3 DNA reads TGTGCCAGCAGCGATCGAACAGCTACTAGCACAGATACGCAGTATTTT. Its translation is CASSDRTATSTDTQYF.

This clonotype was observed many times. V gene TRBV28 combines with J gene TRBJ1-5; D call uncertain. This CDR3 has 16 residues. CDR1 is MDHEN and CDR2 is SYDVKM in the germline V gene. With 2 bases removed from V and 3 bases from J, the gap between germline ends came to 14 bases. In DNA form, the CDR3 reads TGTGCCAGCAGTTTACCCCCCGGATTAGACAATCAGCCCCAGCATTTT. Its translation: CASSLPPGLDNQPQHF.

This clonotype came up a few times. The chain has TRBV28 and TRBJ2-7; D not certain. V dropped 6 bases and J dropped 0 bases, with 6 bases sitting between them. Germline CDR1 reads MDHEN; CDR2 reads SYDVKM. The CDR3 covers 12 residues. CDR3 DNA sequence: TGTGCCAGCAGCCTTTACTCCTACGAGCAGTACTTC. It encodes CASSLYSYEQYF.

This sequence joins TRBV12-3 or TRBV12-4 and TRBJ1-5, with unresolved D. The CDR3 is made up of 13 amino acids. Trimming shortened V by 0 bases and J by 7 bases, and 7 bases separated the two germline ends. The CDR3 DNA is TGTGCCAGCAGTTTAGCGGATCGACAGCCCCAGCATTTT. Protein: CASSLADRQPQHF.

This clonotype was picked up a small number of times. CDR3 DNA: TGTGCCAGCAGCCCAGTGACAGGTTATGAAGCTTTCTTT. It yields the protein CASSPVTGYEAFF. This chain connects TRBV7-9 to TRBJ1-1; tentatively, D is TRBD1 (6 bases). CDR1 SEHNR and CDR2 FQNEAQ come from the germline V gene (reference sequence). Trimming pared 5 bases from V and 7 bases from J, leaving 14 bases between. The CDR3 runs to 13 residues.

This clonotype was detected a few times. The chain carries TRBV2 and TRBJ2-7, with D hard to call. Looked up from germline, CDR1 is SNHLY and CDR2 is FYNNEI. CDR3 size: 11 residues. V lost 6 bases to trimming and J lost 7 bases, with 10 bases between them. The CDR3 nucleotides are TGTGCCAGCAGCCCAAGCTTAGAGCAGTACTTC. Amino acid sequence: CASSPSLEQYF.

The table lists this clonotype with many counts. The chain is built from TRBV5-1 and TRBJ2-3, with D perhaps matching TRBD2 (5 bases). Between the trimmed V and J ends, which lost 3 bases and 4 bases, there was a span of 6 bases. The V gene's germline CDR1 is SGHRS and CDR2 YFSETQ. The CDR3 consists of 12 residues. The CDR3 region has the DNA TGCGCCAGCAGCTCTAGCCCAGATACGCAGTATTTT. Translating gives CASSSSPDTQYF. The full variable domain, in which reference TRBV5-1 and TRBJ2-3 provide the parts outside the CDR3, is KAGVTQTPRYLIKTRGQQVTLSCSPISGHRSVSWYQQTPGQGLQFLFEYFSETQRNKGNFPGRFSGRQFSNSRSEMNVSTLELGDSALYLCASSSSPDTQYFGPGTRLTVL.

J is TRBJ1-1 and V is TRBV12-3 or TRBV12-4; 9 bases are shared with TRBD1. V lost 3 bases, J lost 3 bases, and 11 bases stayed unmatched. This CDR3 region has 17 residues. The CDR3 DNA reads as TGTGCCAGCAGTTTGGCCGGGACAGGGTCCCGGTACACTGAAGCTTTCTTT. It yields the protein CASSLAGTGSRYTEAFF.

V and J are TRBV6-6 and TRBJ1-2; D is perhaps TRBD1 (5 bases). The length of the CDR3 is 15 residues. Germline CDR1 reads MNHNY; CDR2 reads SVGAGI (reference sequence). The V end was cut by 0 bases, the J end by 1 base, with 9 bases between. CDR3 DNA sequence: TGTGCCAGCAGTTACTCCGGGGGGGTTAACTATGGCTACACCTTC. Translated, it gives CASSYSGGVNYGYTF.

In its sample, this clonotype was seen a few times. The gene calls are TRBV29-1 and TRBJ1-5; the D is unclear. Trimming took 6 bases from V and 4 from J, leaving 16 bases between them. Looked up from germline, CDR1 is SQVTM and CDR2 is ANQGSEA. There are 14 residues in the CDR3. The DNA of the CDR3 is TGCAGCGTGGACTACGAGGGTGGGAATCAGCCCCAGCATTTT. Its translation: CSVDYEGGNQPQHF.

The chain has TRBV27 and TRBJ1-5; D is uncertain. Trimming removed 3 bases from V and 9 bases from J, with 12 bases in between. The CDR3 has 13 residues. The germline V gene encodes CDR1 MNHEY and CDR2 SMNVEV (reference sequence). Here the CDR3 DNA reads TGTGCCAGCAGTTTCCGTGGTCTAGGGCCCCAGCATTTT. Residues: CASSFRGLGPQHF.

In its sample, this clonotype was seen many times. V and J are TRBV29-1 and TRBJ2-5, with TRBD2 matching 7 bases. CDR3 length equals 12 residues. Germline CDR1 reads SQVTM; CDR2 reads ANQGSEA. The V and J ends lost 5 bases and 6 bases, in that order; junction bases with no gene match: 6. The CDR3 here is CSVLTSTKTQYF. The CDR3 DNA follows: TGCAGCGTTTTGACTAGCACAAAGACCCAGTACTTC.

The V gene is TRBV5-4, the J gene TRBJ1-5; D unclear. This CDR3 comprises 14 residues. Germline loops: CDR1 SGHNT, CDR2 YYREEE (reference sequence). Trimming removed 1 base at V and 0 bases at J, with 5 bases between. The CDR3 region is CASSLRDSNQPQHF. The DNA of the CDR3 is TGTGCCAGCAGCTTGAGGGATAGCAATCAGCCCCAGCATTTT.

This clonotype came up many times. The chain couples TRBV6-1 to TRBJ1-5, with D hard to call. V was shortened by 6 bases and J by 4 bases, with 13 bases between the two germline ends. The CDR3 sequence is 14 residues long. Per the germline V gene, CDR1 is MNHNS and CDR2 is SASEGT. The CDR3 is CASSTPSMNQPQHF. As DNA, the CDR3 is TGTGCCAGCAGCACCCCTAGTATGAATCAGCCCCAGCATTTT.

This chain connects TRBV18 to TRBJ1-1, with D unresolved. The CDR3 extends over 16 amino acids. From germline, CDR1 is KGHSH and CDR2 LQKENI. The V and J ends lost 2 bases and 1 base respectively, with 14 bases between them. The CDR3 nucleotides read TGTGCCAGCTCACCAGCTGCTCACGGGAAGAACACTGAAGCTTTCTTT. Its protein is CASSPAAHGKNTEAFF. Filled out from reference TRBV18 and TRBJ1-1, the complete variable domain reads NAGVMQNPRHLVRRRGQEARLRCSPMKGHSHVYWYRQLPEEGLKFMVYLQKENIIDESGMPKERFSAEFPKEGPSILRIQQVVRGDSAAYFCASSPAAHGKNTEAFFGQGTRLTVV.

This clonotype showed up many times. The chain employs TRBV6-5 and TRBJ2-6; D not resolved. The CDR3 covers 14 residues. The ends were cut back, 6 bases at V and 0 bases at J, with 6 bases in the middle. Germline CDR1 reads MNHEY; CDR2 reads SVGAGI. The CDR3: CASRQYSGANVLTF. In DNA form, the CDR3 reads TGTGCCAGCAGGCAGTACTCTGGGGCCAACGTCCTGACTTTC.

The table lists this clonotype with a few counts. This rearrangement joins TRBV7-2 to TRBJ2-1; 12 bases map to TRBD2. V shed 3 bases, J shed 9 bases, and the junction held 9 bases outside the gene matches. This CDR3 has 16 amino acids. Per germline, CDR1 SGHTA and CDR2 FQGNSA. In DNA, the CDR3 is TGTGCCAGCAGCTTGTTGGGGCCTAGCGGGGGGGGTGAGCAGTTCTTC. It specifies CASSLLGPSGGGEQFF.

This clonotype was counted a few times. The chain is built from TRBV18 and TRBJ2-2; D possibly corresponds to TRBD1 (6 bases). The V and J ends lost 0 bases and 6 bases respectively, with 14 bases between them. Germline values: CDR1 KGHSH, CDR2 LQKENI. CDR3 size: 16 residues. The CDR3 is CASSPPISGASGELFF. In DNA form, the CDR3 reads TGTGCCAGCTCACCACCGATTTCAGGGGCCTCCGGGGAGCTGTTTTTT.

This clonotype was observed many times. This sequence joins TRBV29-1 and TRBJ1-6; D possibly corresponds to TRBD1 (5 bases). V lost 4 bases to trimming and J lost 7 bases, with 14 bases between them. Germline V gene lookup returns CDR1 SQVTM and CDR2 ANQGSEA. The CDR3 loop spans 14 amino acids. The CDR3 is CSVVLTGTNSPLHF. CDR3 sequence (DNA): TGCAGCGTTGTGTTAACAGGCACAAATTCACCCCTCCACTTT.

This clonotype was seen a few times. V usage is TRBV7-3 and J usage is TRBJ2-1; TRBD2 matches at 8 bases. The germline V gene has CDR1 SGHTA and CDR2 FQGTGA. V lost 2 bases, J lost 2 bases, and 2 bases stayed unmatched. This CDR3 contains 15 residues. CDR3 coding DNA: TGTGCCAGCAGCTTACAGCGGGAGACCTACAATGAGCAGTTCTTC. It yields the protein CASSLQRETYNEQFF.

The chain links TRBV13 to TRBJ1-1, with D perhaps matching TRBD1 (5 bases). V dropped 4 bases and J dropped 4 bases, with 19 bases sitting between them. The CDR3 is 16 residues long. Germline CDR1 is PRHDT and CDR2 is FYEKMQ (reference sequence). In nucleotides, the CDR3 is TGTGCCAGCAGCTCCACCAGACCGGGGGTAGTCACTGAAGCTTTCTTT. This codes for CASSSTRPGVVTEAFF.

The rearrangement joins TRBV12-3 or TRBV12-4 to TRBJ2-3; 12 bases agree with TRBD2. J lost 2 bases, V lost 3 bases, and 3 bases had no gene match. CDR3 length: 16 amino acids. The CDR3 here is CASSLLAGGFTDTQYF. The CDR3 region has the DNA TGTGCCAGCAGTTTGCTAGCGGGGGGGTTCACAGATACGCAGTATTTT.

This rearrangement joins TRBV4-1 to TRBJ1-5; D is ambiguous. This CDR3 contains 16 residues. V was clipped by 5 bases and J by 2 bases, with 16 bases between them. CDR1 is MGHRA and CDR2 is YSYEKL in the germline V gene. The CDR3 DNA reads as TGCGCCAGCAGCGCGAGCGGAGCACGCGGCAATCAGCCCCAGCATTTT. It encodes CASSASGARGNQPQHF.

The chain recombines TRBV5-1 with TRBJ2-2; 10 bases fit TRBD1. Per the germline V gene, CDR1 is SGHRS and CDR2 is YFSETQ. This CDR3 spans 15 amino acids. V trimming: 0 bases; J trimming: 7 bases; junction bases outside the gene matches: 3. The CDR3 loop is CASSLEGTGVGELFF. The CDR3 DNA sequence: TGCGCCAGCAGCTTGGAAGGGACAGGGGTCGGGGAGCTGTTTTTT.

The sample holds many counts of this clonotype. This chain joins TRBV11-3 and TRBJ1-1; D remains unclear. The V end was cut by 2 bases, the J end by 5 bases, with 6 bases between. The CDR3 is 12 residues long. Germline CDR1 reads SGHNT; CDR2 reads YENEEA. The CDR3 protein is CASSLKRTEAFF. The CDR3 DNA sequence: TGTGCCAGCAGCTTAAAGCGAACTGAAGCTTTCTTT.

This clonotype turned up a few times. The CDR3 nucleotides are TGTGCCAGCAGCTGGACAGGGATTTCATACGAGCAGTACTTC. Translating gives CASSWTGISYEQYF. This rearrangement joins TRBV5-6 to TRBJ2-7, with TRBD1 matching 8 bases. The CDR3 length is 14 residues. V dropped 3 bases and J dropped 4; count of bases not matched to a gene: 6. CDR1 SGHDT and CDR2 YYEEEE come from the germline V gene.

The chain carries TRBV4-1 and TRBJ1-3; D perhaps matches TRBD1 (6 bases). The germline CDR1 and CDR2 sequences are MGHRA and YSYEKL. The length of the CDR3 is 16 residues. V shed 0 bases and J shed 3 bases, with 12 bases lying between them. CDR3 sequence: CASSQDNGGLGNTIYF. CDR3 sequence (DNA): TGCGCCAGCAGCCAAGATAACGGGGGCCTTGGAAACACCATATATTTT.

V gene TRBV21-1 combines with J gene TRBJ2-7; the table's TRBD1 call for D was not verified on the DNA. TRBV21-1 is marked as a pseudogene. The CDR3 sequence is 14 residues long. The CDR3 loop reads CASSTVRETYEQYF. Here the CDR3 DNA reads TGTGCCAGCAGCACCGTCAGGGAAACATACGAGCAGTACTTC.

This sequence joins TRBV29-1 and TRBJ2-1; TRBD2 matches 7 bases. CDR3 length: 13 residues. Germline CDR1 SQVTM, CDR2 ANQGSEA. After removal of 5 bases from V and 6 bases from J, the junction contained 7 bases not matched to a gene. The CDR3 here is CSVHGTIGNEQFF. CDR3 in DNA: TGCAGCGTTCACGGGACTATAGGCAATGAGCAGTTCTTC.

This clonotype came up many times. The V and J genes are TRBV4-1 and TRBJ1-2; the D gene is possibly TRBD1 (5 bases). CDR1 and CDR2 from the germline V gene are MGHRA and YSYEKL. Trimming removed 3 bases from V and 4 bases from J, with 15 bases in between. CDR3 length equals 15 residues. CDR3 in DNA: TGCGCCAGCAGCCAGCCCCATCAGGGAACCTATGGCTACACCTTC. The encoded protein is CASSQPHQGTYGYTF.